The rows below give T cell receptor beta chains drawn from one sample of a study of T-cell reconstitution after alpha-beta-depleted transplantation in children. TCRdb called the PCR reads again in MiXCR, with one record for every CDR3 protein. Here the sample spans around 420,000 distinct CDR3 sequences, roughly 17% being singletons. The material sequenced was PBMCs, mostly from graft donor cells, taken 360 days after TCRalphabeta/CD19-depleted stem cell transplant. The receptors were sampled from a boy in the first two years of life who had a stem cell transplant for Wiskott-Aldrich syndrome, so the T cells may come from the graft donor. Both conserved end residues are part of each CDR3. A D gene is named only where the DNA matches it firmly. Part of the rows lack a size; the others show once, few, many or a class for expanded clones.

D gene,clone size,J gene,V gene,CDR3 DNA,CDR3 protein
-,-,TRBJ2-1,TRBV24-1,TGTGCCACCAGTGATCCGGCGGGATCTAGGTACAATGAGCAGTTCTTC,CATSDPAGSRYNEQFF
-,-,TRBJ2-3,TRBV24-1,TGTGCCACCAGTGCCCCTGTGGGCAAGGGATTCACAGATACGCAGTATTTT,CATSAPVGKGFTDTQYF
TRBD1,few,TRBJ2-2,TRBV6-1,TGTGCCAGCAGTCGGACAGGGCATACCGGGGAGCTGTTTTTT,CASSRTGHTGELFF
-,few,TRBJ2-4,TRBV12-3/TRBV12-4,TGTGCCAGCAGCCGACTAGTAGCCAAAAACATTCAGTACTTC,CASSRLVAKNIQYF
TRBD2,few,TRBJ2-4,TRBV4-1,TGCGCCAGCAGCCAAGATGAAGGGAGGCTAGCGGAAAACATTCAGTACTTC,CASSQDEGRLAENIQYF
-,many,TRBJ2-7,TRBV5-6,TGTGCCAGCAGCTTGGGAACAGGCTTCTCCTACGAGCAGTACTTC,CASSLGTGFSYEQYF
TRBD2,few,TRBJ2-7,TRBV18,TGTGCCAGCTCACCTCAAAGCGGGGACTACGAGCAGTACTTC,CASSPQSGDYEQYF
TRBD1,many,TRBJ2-7,TRBV29-1,TGCAGCGTTACAGCGACAGGGAGTACCTACGAGCAGTACTTC,CSVTATGSTYEQYF
-,-,TRBJ1-1,TRBV3-1,TGTGCCAGCAGCCAAGAAGGCAGGACTGAAGCTTTCTTT,CASSQEGRTEAFF
-,many,TRBJ1-6,TRBV6-1,TGTGCCAGCAGTGAAGAGCAGGGACCACCACCCCTCCACTTT,CASSEEQGPPPLHF
-,-,TRBJ1-3,TRBV12-3/TRBV12-4,TGTGCCAGCTTATTTCAGGGACGAAACACCATATATTTT,CASLFQGRNTIYF
TRBD1,many,TRBJ2-7,TRBV29-1,TGCAGCGTTCTCCGGGACAGGGACTACGAGCAGTACTTC,CSVLRDRDYEQYF
-,few,TRBJ2-7,TRBV7-9,TGTGCCAGCAGCTTTTTTGGGGGCCCGGTGGCCTACGAGCAGTACTTC,CASSFFGGPVAYEQYF
TRBD1,-,TRBJ2-1,TRBV29-1,TGCAGCGTTCGAGACAGGGTCTCCTACAATGAGCAGTTCTTC,CSVRDRVSYNEQFF
TRBD2,-,TRBJ2-1,TRBV3-1,TGTGCCAGCAGCCAAGGCCGACTAGCGGGGGACTACAATGAGCAGTTCTTC,CASSQGRLAGDYNEQFF
-,-,TRBJ2-7,TRBV4-3,TGCGCCAGCAGCCAAGGGATTGGACTTACCTACGAGCAGTACTTC,CASSQGIGLTYEQYF
-,-,TRBJ2-2,TRBV7-6,TGTGCCAGCAGCTTAGCAGGTCCGGGCACCGGGGAGCTGTTTTTT,CASSLAGPGTGELFF
-,-,TRBJ2-3,TRBV18,TGTGCCAGCTCACCTGACTTGTACACAGATACGCAGTATTTT,CASSPDLYTDTQYF
-,-,TRBJ2-1,TRBV4-3,TGCGCCAGCAGCCAAGATGGCCAGGGACCTAATGAGCAGTTCTTC,CASSQDGQGPNEQFF
-,many,TRBJ2-1,TRBV7-2,TGTGCCAGCAGCTTATTTGGTGGTGAGCAGTTCTTC,CASSLFGGEQFF
-,-,TRBJ2-7,TRBV20-1,TGCAGTGCTACGGACGGTAGCTCCTACGAGCAGTACTTC,CSATDGSSYEQYF
-,few,TRBJ1-1,TRBV10-3,TGTGCCATCCAGGGCCCGACCGGAAACACTGAAGCTTTCTTT,CAIQGPTGNTEAFF
-,few,TRBJ2-2,TRBV15,TGTGCCACCAGCAGAGTCTTTACCGGGGAGCTGTTTTTT,CATSRVFTGELFF
TRBD1,-,TRBJ2-3,TRBV7-9,TGTGCCAGCAGCGCTAACCGGGACAGTGGCACAGATACGCAGTATTTT,CASSANRDSGTDTQYF
TRBD2,-,TRBJ2-1,TRBV7-2,TGTGCCAGCAGCCGAGGGGGACTAGATAACAATGAGCAGTTCTTC,CASSRGGLDNNEQFF
-,-,TRBJ2-7,TRBV12-3/TRBV12-4,TGTGCCAGCAGCTCCCACGCTACAGGGAGGACCTACGAGCAGTACTTC,CASSSHATGRTYEQYF
-,many,TRBJ2-1,TRBV24-1,TGTGCCACCAGTGATTCTAGTGATGAGCAGTTCTTC,CATSDSSDEQFF
TRBD2,-,TRBJ2-1,TRBV7-6,TGTGCCAGCAGCTCCCGGACTAGCGGGATACCAGTTTTGTACAATGAGCAGTTCTTC,CASSSRTSGIPVLYNEQFF
-,-,TRBJ2-3,TRBV11-2,TGTGCCAGCAGCTTAGGGGTTTCACACACAGATACGCAGTATTTT,CASSLGVSHTDTQYF
-,-,TRBJ2-3,TRBV5-5,TGTGCCAGCAGCTTTCCTCCGGGCCCCGCCTGGGGTACGCAGTATTTT,CASSFPPGPAWGTQYF
TRBD1,few,TRBJ2-5,TRBV11-3,TGTGCCAGCAGCTTAGCAGACAGGGGATTGCAGGAGACCCAGTACTTC,CASSLADRGLQETQYF
TRBD2,few,TRBJ2-7,TRBV25-1,TGTGCCAGCAGTGAGGGGAGGGTCTACGAGCAGTACTTC,CASSEGRVYEQYF
-,few,TRBJ2-7,TRBV5-1,TGCGCCAGCTCCCGTGAAGGACCACCCGGGCAGCAGTACTTC,CASSREGPPGQQYF
TRBD2,-,TRBJ2-7,TRBV4-3,TGCGCCAGCAGCCAGTCCGGGGTGGGAGGGCCCTACGAGCAGTACTTC,CASSQSGVGGPYEQYF
-,-,TRBJ2-7,TRBV7-2,TGTGCCAGCAGCTTCGTCCCGGGACGGGTCTACGAGCAGTACTTC,CASSFVPGRVYEQYF
TRBD1,few,TRBJ2-7,TRBV4-2,TGTGCCAGCAGCCGCGATCCCGGGACAGGGGTCTACGAGCAGTACTTC,CASSRDPGTGVYEQYF
-,-,TRBJ2-2,TRBV15,TGTGCCACCAGCAGTTTCCTCTGGGGACCCGGGGAGCTGTTTTTT,CATSSFLWGPGELFF
TRBD2,few,TRBJ2-7,TRBV5-1,TGCGCCAGCAAGAGGGAGGGCTCCTACGAGCAGTACTTC,CASKREGSYEQYF
-,few,TRBJ2-4,TRBV6-2/TRBV6-3,TGTGCCAGCCAACATGCTTCGCCCACAGGGTGGACCAAAAACATTCAGTACTTC,CASQHASPTGWTKNIQYF